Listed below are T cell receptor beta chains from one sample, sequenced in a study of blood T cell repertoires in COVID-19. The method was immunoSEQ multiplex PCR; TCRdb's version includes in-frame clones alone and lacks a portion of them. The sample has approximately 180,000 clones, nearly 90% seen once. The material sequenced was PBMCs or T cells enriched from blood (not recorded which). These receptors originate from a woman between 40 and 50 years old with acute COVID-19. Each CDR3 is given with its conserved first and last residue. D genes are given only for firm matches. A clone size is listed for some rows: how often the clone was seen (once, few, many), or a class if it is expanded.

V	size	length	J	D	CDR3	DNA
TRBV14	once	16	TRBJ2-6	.	CASTKGGRAGANVLTF	TGTGCCAGCACAAAAGGGGGGAGGGCTGGGGCCAACGTCCTGACTTTC
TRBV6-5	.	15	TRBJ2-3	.	CASSTPGSPTDTQYF	TGTGCCAGCAGTACGCCGGGATCGCCCACAGATACGCAGTATTTT
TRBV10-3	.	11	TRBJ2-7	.	CAISRGYEQYF	TGTGCCATCAGTCGGGGCTACGAGCAGTACTTC
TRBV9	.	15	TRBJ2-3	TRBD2	CASGETSGATDTQYF	TGTGCCAGTGGGGAGACTAGCGGCGCCACAGATACGCAGTATTTT
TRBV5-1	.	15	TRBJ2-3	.	CASSATEIRSDTQYF	TGCGCCAGCAGCGCGACGGAGATTAGGTCAGATACGCAGTATTTT
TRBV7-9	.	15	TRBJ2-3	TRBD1	CASGPLTGTTDTQYF	TGTGCCAGCGGCCCCCTGACAGGGACCACAGATACGCAGTATTTT
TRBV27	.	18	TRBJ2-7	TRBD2	CASSHYGELAGVRYEQYF	TGTGCCAGCAGTCATTATGGGGAACTAGCGGGAGTCCGGTACGAGCAGTACTTC
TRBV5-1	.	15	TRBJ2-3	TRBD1	CASSDRDRVTDTQYF	TGCGCCAGCAGCGACCGGGACAGGGTCACAGATACGCAGTATTTT
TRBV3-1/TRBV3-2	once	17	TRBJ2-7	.	CASSQDWGIADSYEQYF	TGTGCCAGCAGCCAAGATTGGGGCATAGCGGACTCCTACGAGCAGTACTTC
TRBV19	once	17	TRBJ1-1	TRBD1	CASSELGQGAWNTEAFF	TGTGCCAGTAGTGAATTGGGACAGGGGGCTTGGAACACTGAAGCTTTCTTT
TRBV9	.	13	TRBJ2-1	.	CASSDTGSNEQFF	TGTGCCAGCAGCGACACAGGGAGCAATGAGCAGTTCTTC
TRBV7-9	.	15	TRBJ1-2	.	CASSLYGRAADGYTF	TGTGCCAGCAGCTTATACGGGAGGGCAGCGGATGGCTACACCTTC
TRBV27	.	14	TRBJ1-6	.	CASSSRGGSSPLHF	TGTGCCAGCAGTTCCCGTGGGGGGAGTTCACCCCTCCACTTT
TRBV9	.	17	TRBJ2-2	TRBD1	CASSHLKDRVDTGELFF	TGTGCCAGCAGCCACCTTAAGGACAGGGTTGACACCGGGGAGCTGTTTTTT
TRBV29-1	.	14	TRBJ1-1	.	CSVGTPQRDTEAFF	TGCAGCGTTGGGACACCCCAACGGGACACTGAAGCTTTCTTT
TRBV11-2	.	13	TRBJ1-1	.	CASSLGANTEAFF	TGTGCCAGCAGCTTAGGAGCGAACACTGAAGCTTTCTTT
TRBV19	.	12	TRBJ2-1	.	CASSTQLNEQFF	TGTGCCAGTAGTACCCAATTGAATGAGCAGTTCTTC
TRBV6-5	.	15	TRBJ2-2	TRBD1	CASRETGGATGELFF	TGTGCCAGCAGGGAGACAGGGGGCGCGACCGGGGAGCTGTTTTTT
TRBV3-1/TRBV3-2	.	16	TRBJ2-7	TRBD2	CASSQEKLAGVGEQYF	TGTGCCAGCAGCCAAGAGAAACTAGCGGGAGTTGGAGAGCAGTACTTC
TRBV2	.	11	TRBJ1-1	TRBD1	CASTTTGKAFF	TGTGCCAGCACCACGACAGGGAAAGCTTTCTTT
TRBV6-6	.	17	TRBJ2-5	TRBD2	CASSPRRLAGGQETQYF	TGTGCCAGCAGTCCCCGGCGACTAGCGGGGGGTCAAGAGACCCAGTACTTC
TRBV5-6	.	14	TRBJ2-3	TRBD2	CASSDTGTRVTQYF	TGTGCCAGCAGCGATACCGGGACTAGGGTTACGCAGTATTTT
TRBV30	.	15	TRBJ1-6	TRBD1	CACNRDSILNSPLHF	TGTGCCTGCAACCGGGACAGTATACTAAATTCACCCCTCCACTTT
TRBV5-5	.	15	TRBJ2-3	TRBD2	CASSPAGASTDTQYF	TGTGCCAGCAGCCCAGCGGGGGCTAGCACAGATACGCAGTATTTT
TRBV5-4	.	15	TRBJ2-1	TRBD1	CASSIGTGPNNEQFF	TGTGCCAGCAGTATTGGGACAGGACCAAACAATGAGCAGTTCTTC
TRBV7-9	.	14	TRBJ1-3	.	CASSWGGLPNTIYF	TGTGCCAGCAGCTGGGGGGGACTCCCAAACACCATATATTTT
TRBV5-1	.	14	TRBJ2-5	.	CASSVGTNQETQYF	TGCGCCAGCAGCGTTGGCACAAACCAAGAGACCCAGTACTTC
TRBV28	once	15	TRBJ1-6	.	CASSLNPGINSPLHF	TGTGCCAGCAGTTTAAACCCAGGGATTAATTCACCCCTCCACTTT
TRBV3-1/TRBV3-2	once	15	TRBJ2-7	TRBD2	CASSLKSGGPYEQYF	TGTGCCAGCAGCCTCAAAAGCGGGGGACCCTACGAGCAGTACTTC
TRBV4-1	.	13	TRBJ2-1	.	CASSQVPRNKQFF	TGCGCCAGCAGCCAAGTCCCGCGCAATAAGCAGTTCTTC
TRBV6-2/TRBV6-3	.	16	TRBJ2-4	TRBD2	CASSPYSGESQNIQYF	TGTGCCAGCAGTCCCTATAGCGGGGAATCCCAAAACATTCAGTACTTC
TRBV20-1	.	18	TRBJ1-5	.	CSASRRGPGFTPDQPQHF	TGCAGTGCTAGTAGGAGGGGACCAGGGTTCACACCGGATCAGCCCCAGCATTTT
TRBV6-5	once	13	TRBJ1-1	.	CASSMRTPTEAFF	TGTGCCAGCAGTATGCGAACGCCTACTGAAGCTTTCTTT
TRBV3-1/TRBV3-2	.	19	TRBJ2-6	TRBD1	CASSRGQGVESSGANVLTF	TGTGCCAGCAGCCGCGGACAGGGGGTGGAATCTTCTGGGGCCAACGTCCTGACTTTC
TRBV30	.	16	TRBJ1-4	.	CAWSAFRGAANEKLFF	TGTGCCTGGAGTGCGTTCAGGGGTGCGGCTAATGAAAAACTGTTTTTT
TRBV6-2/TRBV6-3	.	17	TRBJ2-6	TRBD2	CASSYRLAGTGANVLTF	TGTGCCAGCAGCTATAGACTAGCGGGGACCGGGGCCAACGTCCTGACTTTC
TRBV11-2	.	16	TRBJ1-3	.	CASSLAAGTAGNTIYF	TGTGCCAGCAGCTTAGCCGCGGGGACCGCTGGAAACACCATATATTTT
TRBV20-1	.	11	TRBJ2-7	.	CSARVSGEQYF	TGCAGTGCTAGAGTCAGCGGCGAGCAGTACTTC
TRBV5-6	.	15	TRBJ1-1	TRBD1	CASSTRTGWDTEAFF	TGTGCCAGCAGCACCCGGACAGGGTGGGACACTGAAGCTTTCTTT
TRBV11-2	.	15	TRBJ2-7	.	CASSLVGGGFGEQYF	TGTGCCAGCAGCTTAGTAGGGGGGGGCTTTGGCGAGCAGTACTTC
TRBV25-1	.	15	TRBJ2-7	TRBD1	CASSGTGAATYEQYF	TGTGCCAGCAGTGGAACAGGGGCCGCCACCTACGAGCAGTACTTC
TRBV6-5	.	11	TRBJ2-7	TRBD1	CASTDRDEQYF	TGTGCCAGCACGGACAGGGACGAGCAGTACTTC
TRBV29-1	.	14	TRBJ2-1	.	CSVEIPFERNEQFF	TGCAGCGTTGAAATCCCTTTTGAGAGGAATGAGCAGTTCTTC
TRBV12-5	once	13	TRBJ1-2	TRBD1	CASGLPGGFGYTF	TGTGCTAGTGGTTTGCCAGGGGGCTTTGGCTACACCTTC
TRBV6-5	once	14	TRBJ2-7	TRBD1	CASRGTGRSYEQYF	TGTGCCAGCAGGGGGACAGGCCGCTCCTACGAGCAGTACTTC
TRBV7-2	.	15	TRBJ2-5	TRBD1	CASSLGTGWIETQYF	TGTGCCAGCAGCTTAGGGACAGGGTGGATAGAGACCCAGTACTTC
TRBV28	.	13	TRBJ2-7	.	CASSPTETYEQYF	TGTGCCAGCAGTCCGACAGAAACCTACGAGCAGTACTTC
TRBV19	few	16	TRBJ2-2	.	CASSIAGASATGELFF	TGTGCCAGTAGTATAGCAGGGGCGTCTGCGACCGGGGAGCTGTTTTTT
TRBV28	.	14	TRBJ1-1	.	CASSPPGDNTEAFF	TGTGCCAGCAGCCCTCCGGGAGATAACACTGAAGCTTTCTTT
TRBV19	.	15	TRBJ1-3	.	CASRGAGRSGNTIYF	TGTGCCAGTAGGGGGGCCGGAAGGTCTGGAAACACCATATATTTT
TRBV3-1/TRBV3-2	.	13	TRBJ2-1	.	CASSQGLKRVGFF	TGTGCCAGCAGCCAAGGGTTGAAGAGGGTCGGCTTCTTC
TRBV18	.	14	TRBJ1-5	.	CASSPSQVYQPQHF	TGTGCCAGCTCACCAAGCCAGGTCTATCAGCCCCAGCATTTT
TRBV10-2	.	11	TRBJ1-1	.	CATSRGTEAFF	TGCGCCACCTCCCGGGGCACTGAAGCTTTCTTT
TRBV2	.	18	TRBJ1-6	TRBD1	CASSELGDRSSYNSPLHF	TGTGCCAGCAGTGAATTGGGGGACAGGAGCTCCTATAATTCACCCCTCCACTTT
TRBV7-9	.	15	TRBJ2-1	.	CASSLDLGLYNEQFF	TGTGCCAGCAGCTTAGACCTGGGGCTTTACAATGAGCAGTTCTTC
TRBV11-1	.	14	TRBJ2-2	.	CASSSQANTGELFF	TGTGCCAGCAGCTCCCAGGCGAACACCGGGGAGCTGTTTTTT
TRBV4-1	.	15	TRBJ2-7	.	CASSQGTSSSYEQYF	TGCGCCAGCAGCCAAGGGACATCCTCTTCCTACGAGCAGTACTTC
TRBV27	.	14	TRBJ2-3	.	CASKPGTVTDTQYF	TGTGCCAGCAAGCCCGGGACTGTTACAGATACGCAGTATTTT